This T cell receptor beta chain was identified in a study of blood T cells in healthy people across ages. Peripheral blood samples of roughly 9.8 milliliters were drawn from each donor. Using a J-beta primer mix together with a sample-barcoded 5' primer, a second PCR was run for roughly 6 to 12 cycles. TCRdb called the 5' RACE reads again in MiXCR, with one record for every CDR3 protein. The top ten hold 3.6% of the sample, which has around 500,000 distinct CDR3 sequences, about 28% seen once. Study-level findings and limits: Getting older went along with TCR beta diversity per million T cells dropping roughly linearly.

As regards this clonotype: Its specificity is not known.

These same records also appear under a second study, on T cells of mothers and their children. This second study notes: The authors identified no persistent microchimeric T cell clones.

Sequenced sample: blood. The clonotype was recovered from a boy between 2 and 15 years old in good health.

The CDR3 coding sequence is TGTGCCACCAGCAGAACAGATTACCAAGAGACCCAGTACTTC. It yields the protein CATSRTDYQETQYF. This chain uses TRBV15 with TRBJ2-5; D call uncertain. V lost 2 bases to trimming and J lost 0 bases, with 7 bases between them. This CDR3 comprises 14 residues. Germline V gene sequence: CDR1 LNHNV, CDR2 YYDKDF (reference sequence). Variable domain in full (rest from reference TRBV15 and TRBJ2-5): DAMVIQNPRYQVTQFGKPVTLSCSQTLNHNVMYWYQQKSSQAPKLLFHYYDKDFNNEADTPDNFQSRRPNTSFCFLDIRSPGLGDTAMYLCATSRTDYQETQYFGPGTRLLVL.